The 21 T cell receptor beta chains presented below share a single source sample, sequenced in a study of T cell clonality in common variable immunodeficiency. Study observations and caveats: Fewer deletions and N-nucleotide insertions were reportedly seen in common variable immunodeficiency TCR beta sequences.

Sequenced by immunoSEQ multiplex PCR; TCRdb stores in-frame clones only, minus some. This sample's clone table lists 6,500 to 8,500 clones. Their cognate antigens are unknown. The sequenced sample was peripheral blood mononuclear cells. These receptors were taken from a human donor with common variable immunodeficiency.

In regard to this clone: The observed sequence ends 3 residues before the CDR3 terminus, with the missing tail filled in from the germline J gene. The chain couples TRBV6-1 to TRBJ2-7; 12 bases agree with TRBD2. With V trimmed by 2 bases and J by 6 bases, 5 bases remained unmatched. The CDR3 length is 15 residues. Germline CDR1 reads MNHNS; CDR2 reads SASEGT. Here the CDR3 reads CASSELGLAGGEQYF. CDR3 bases read: TGTGCCAGCAGTGAATTGGGACTAGCGGGTGGCGAG.

Points on this clone: From the germline J gene comes the end of the CDR3, since the read stops 3 residues before it. The chain links TRBV19 to TRBJ1-1; D is possibly TRBD1 (5 bases). Germline CDR1 LNHDA, CDR2 SQIVND (reference sequence). The length of the CDR3 is 14 residues. Trimming pared 5 bases from V and 3 bases from J, leaving 13 bases between. CDR3 DNA, as far as it was read: TGTGCCAGTAGTGCCGCGAGAGGGGACACTGAA. This translates into CASSAARGDTE. The whole CDR3 is CASSAARGDTEAFF.

Turning to this clone: From the germline J gene comes the end of the CDR3, since the read stops 3 residues before it. This sequence joins TRBV7-9 and TRBJ2-5, with a possible D match to TRBD1 (5 bases). The CDR3 has 12 residues. Trimming took 6 bases from V and 5 from J, leaving 10 bases between them. CDR1 is SEHNR, CDR2 FQNEAQ, per germline (reference sequence). CDR3 bases read: TGTGCCAGCAGTCGACAGTATGAGACC. It encodes CASSRQYET. The CDR3, in full, reads CASSRQYETQYF.

This clone is identified as medium-sized from frequency. With the read ending 3 residues before the CDR3 end, the germline J gene is used to fill in that end. The chain joins TRBV5-4 to TRBJ1-5; a weak D match, TRBD1 (5 bases). Deletions cut 1 base from V and 7 bases from J, with 6 bases between. Germline CDR1 reads SGHNT; CDR2 reads YYREEE (reference sequence). The CDR3 covers 12 residues. The sequenced CDR3 bases are TGTGCCAGCAGCTTGTCAGGGCAGCCC. Amino acid sequence: CASSLSGQP. The full CDR3 is CASSLSGQPQHF. The variable domain in full, completed from reference TRBV5-4 and TRBJ1-5, reads ETGVTQSPTHLIKTRGQQVTLRCSSQSGHNTVSWYQQALGQGPQFIFQYYREEENGRGNFPPRFSGLQFPNYSSELNVNALELDDSALYLCASSLSGQPQHFGDGTRLSIL.

A word on this clone: Read data end 3 residues before the CDR3 end; the end is taken from the germline J gene. The chain recombines TRBV7-9 with TRBJ1-2; the D is unclear. The CDR3 sequence is 14 residues long. Germline-derived CDR1 and CDR2 are SEHNR and FQNEAQ (reference sequence). The V gene lost 4 bases and the J gene lost 5 bases, with 14 bases spanning the gap. Partial CDR3 DNA: TGTGCCAGCAGCTCCATTTCAGTCATTTATGGC. Translating it yields CASSSISVIYG. The entire CDR3 reads CASSSISVIYGYTF.

On this clone: The DNA ends 3 residues before the CDR3 does, and the rest of the CDR3 is filled in from the germline J gene. The chain couples TRBV7-3 to TRBJ2-5, with 8 bases that match TRBD1. Germline V CDR1 and CDR2: SGHTA, FQGTGA. CDR3 length: 15 amino acids. Trimming took 2 bases from V and 3 from J; bases not matched to a gene: 5. The CDR3 bases that were read are TGTGCCAGCAGCTTAGCAGGGGGCGGGGAAGAGACC. Translating it yields CASSLAGGGEET. The complete CDR3 protein is CASSLAGGGEETQYF.

A remark on this clone: The DNA ends 3 residues before the CDR3 does, and the rest of the CDR3 is filled in from the germline J gene. The V call is TRBV19, the J call TRBJ2-1; TRBD1 might be the D (6 bases). CDR1 is LNHDA, CDR2 SQIVND, per germline (reference sequence). The CDR3 runs to 15 residues. The V end lost 1 base, the J end lost 3 bases, and 10 bases lay between the germline ends. The CDR3 reads CASSIAAGVYNEQFF. The sequenced part of the CDR3 DNA is TGTGCCAGTAGTATAGCGGCAGGGGTCTACAATGAG.

As for this clone: The sequenced fragment ends 3 residues before the CDR3 boundary, so the rest is inferred from the germline J gene. The chain combines TRBV6-1 with TRBJ2-7; no definite D call. This CDR3 region has 14 residues. V was shortened by 1 base and J by 4 bases, with 11 bases between the two germline ends. Germline CDR1 and CDR2: MNHNS and SASEGT. The DNA read from the CDR3 is TGTGCCAGCAGTGAAGGCGGCGCGTCGTACGAG. This translates into CASSEGGASYE. The CDR3 as a whole reads CASSEGGASYEQYF.

Of note for this clone: The read falls 3 residues short of the CDR3 end, and the missing part is taken from the germline J gene. The chain uses TRBV18 and TRBJ1-2; 9 positions agree with TRBD1. The germline V gene encodes CDR1 KGHSH and CDR2 LQKENI. Trimming at V came to 1 base and at J to 4 bases, leaving 4 bases not matched to a gene. This CDR3 region has 15 residues. CDR3 in amino acids: CASSPLLGQGYGYTF. The sequenced CDR3 bases are TGTGCCAGCTCACCACTTCTGGGACAGGGCTATGGC.

Of note for this clone: The read is 3 residues too short to cover the CDR3 end, so that end is filled in from the germline J gene. The chain couples TRBV7-2 to TRBJ1-1; tentative D call: TRBD1 (5 bases). Germline lookup yields CDR1 SGHTA and CDR2 FQGNSA. Trimming left V 3 bases short and J 3 bases short, with 11 bases between. The CDR3 is made up of 14 amino acids. The sequenced CDR3 bases are TGTGCCAGCAGCTTGTTCAGGGTGTACACTGAA. Translated: CASSLFRVYTE. The entire CDR3 is CASSLFRVYTEAFF.

A word on this clone: The CDR3 goes on 3 residues after the read ends, and that part is filled in from the germline J gene. The chain joins TRBV10-1 to TRBJ2-1; 10 nucleotides line up with TRBD2. The ends lost 3 bases at V and 8 bases at J; junction bases unmatched: 10. Germline lookup yields CDR1 WNHNN and CDR2 SYGVQD (reference sequence). The CDR3 contains 16 residues. The part of the CDR3 DNA that was read is TGCGCCAGCAGTGACCTAGCGGGAGAAGGGCTGGATGAG. Its protein product is CASSDLAGEGLDE. The full CDR3 reads CASSDLAGEGLDEQFF.

Concerning this clone itself: Sequencing ends 3 residues short of the CDR3 end; the germline J gene provides the rest. The chain joins TRBV10-3 to TRBJ2-1; D is undetermined. Germline V lookup: CDR1 ENHRY, CDR2 SYGVKD. Deletions cut 7 bases from V and 8 bases from J, with 21 bases between. The length of the CDR3 is 15 residues. Partial CDR3 DNA: TGTGCCATCAATTCCGGCTCTAGTACTATCGATGAG. Translation gives CAINSGSSTIDE. The whole CDR3 sequence is CAINSGSSTIDEQFF.

As to this clone: The read stops 3 residues short of the end of the CDR3; the missing end is completed from the germline J gene. The chain employs TRBV19 and TRBJ1-2, with D perhaps matching TRBD1 (5 bases). V shed 7 bases and J shed 2 bases, with 11 bases lying between them. CDR3 length: 13 residues. CDR1 and CDR2 from the germline V gene are LNHDA and SQIVND (reference sequence). The sequenced part of the CDR3 DNA is TGTGCCAGTAAGGGGTCGGAGAACTATGGC. Amino acid sequence: CASKGSENYG. The CDR3 in full is CASKGSENYGYTF. The whole variable domain, remainder taken from reference TRBV19 and TRBJ1-2, is DGGITQSPKYLFRKEGQNVTLSCEQNLNHDAMYWYRQDPGQGLRLIYYSQIVNDFQKGDIAEGYSVSREKKESFPLTVTSAQKNPTAFYLCASKGSENYGYTFGSGTRLTVV.

As regards this clone: The CDR3 extends 3 residues past the end of the read, so its final part is completed from the germline J gene. This chain links TRBV19 with TRBJ1-6, with D tentatively TRBD1 (6 bases). Trimming shortened V by 3 bases and J by 7 bases, and 16 bases separated the two germline ends. Germline V CDR1 and CDR2: LNHDA, SQIVND (reference sequence). CDR3 length equals 16 residues. Partial CDR3 DNA: TGTGCCAGTAGTATTAGCCCCGGGACACCGAATTCACCC. The encoded protein is CASSISPGTPNSP. In full, the CDR3 reads CASSISPGTPNSPLHF. Filled out from reference TRBV19 and TRBJ1-6, the complete variable domain reads DGGITQSPKYLFRKEGQNVTLSCEQNLNHDAMYWYRQDPGQGLRLIYYSQIVNDFQKGDIAEGYSVSREKKESFPLTVTSAQKNPTAFYLCASSISPGTPNSPLHFGNGTRLTVT.

Details on this clone: The CDR3 extends 3 residues past the end of the read, so its final part is completed from the germline J gene. This chain uses TRBV19 with TRBJ2-5, with 10 positions matching TRBD2. CDR1 is LNHDA, CDR2 SQIVND, per germline (reference sequence). The length of the CDR3 is 15 residues. After removal of 6 bases from V and 5 bases from J, the junction contained 9 bases not matched to a gene. The covered CDR3 bases are TGTGCCAGTAGCATGTTAGCGGGAGGTGGGGAGACC. Residues: CASSMLAGGGET. In full, the CDR3 is CASSMLAGGGETQYF.

Comments on this clone: Read data end 3 residues before the CDR3 end; the end is taken from the germline J gene. The chain combines TRBV18 with TRBJ2-5; TRBD1 is a possible D gene (7 bases). CDR3 length equals 16 residues. Germline V gene sequence: CDR1 KGHSH, CDR2 LQKENI. Deletions cut 3 bases from V and 2 bases from J, with 16 bases between. The sequenced part of the CDR3 DNA is TGTGCCAGCTCACCGGGCGGAGGGACAGCACAAGAGACC. It translates to CASSPGGGTAQET. The entire CDR3 protein is CASSPGGGTAQETQYF.

In regard to this clone: The read ends 3 residues shy of where the CDR3 ends; the end is completed using the germline J gene. The V gene is TRBV18, the J gene TRBJ1-1; a possible D gene is TRBD1 (6 bases). Per germline, CDR1 KGHSH and CDR2 LQKENI. Deletions cut 4 bases from V and 4 bases from J, with 16 bases between. The CDR3 contains 15 residues. CDR3 sequence: CASSRYRDGSTEAFF. CDR3 DNA (partial): TGTGCCAGCTCACGATACAGGGATGGCAGCACTGAA.

Turning to this clone: Read coverage stops 3 residues before the CDR3 terminus; the germline J gene supplies the remainder. This chain connects TRBV19 to TRBJ1-5; maybe TRBD1 (5 bases). The ends were cut back, 6 bases at V and 4 bases at J, with 7 bases in the middle. The CDR3 totals 12 residues. Germline V CDR1 and CDR2: LNHDA, SQIVND (reference sequence). The covered CDR3 bases are TGTGCCAGTAGGAAGGGGAATCAGCCC. It yields the protein CASRKGNQP. The entire CDR3 protein reads CASRKGNQPQHF.

As regards this clone: The CDR3 end lies 3 residues beyond the end of the read and is filled in from the germline J gene. The chain joins TRBV5-6 to TRBJ1-6; possible D gene TRBD1, 5 bases. V was trimmed by 7 bases and J by 0 bases, leaving 8 bases between them. The V gene's germline CDR1 is SGHDT and CDR2 YYEEEE. The CDR3 runs 14 residues. CDR3 DNA (partial): TGTGCCAGCGACGGGGGCTCCTATAATTCACCC. Its protein product is CASDGGSYNSP. The complete CDR3 protein is CASDGGSYNSPLHF.

On this clone itself: The CDR3 is cut off 3 residues early in the read; its end comes from the germline J gene. The chain couples TRBV2 to TRBJ1-2; TRBD1 agrees at 9 bases. The CDR3 is made up of 12 amino acids. Germline values: CDR1 SNHLY, CDR2 FYNNEI. The junction had 4 bases not matched to a gene; V was cut back by 7 bases and J by 7 bases. The part of the CDR3 DNA that was read is TGTGCCAGCACCCGGGACAGGGCTGGC. Amino acid sequence: CASTRDRAG. The CDR3 in full is CASTRDRAGYTF.

About this clone: The read falls 3 residues short of the CDR3 end, and the missing part is taken from the germline J gene. The rearrangement links TRBV2 to TRBJ2-3, with TRBD2 matching over 16 bases. CDR3 length: 19 residues. The V segment lost 4 bases and the J segment 8 bases; nucleotides outside the gene matches: 15. CDR1 SNHLY and CDR2 FYNNEI come from the germline V gene. The CDR3 spells CASSAGLAGGLYQLGTQYF. The sequenced part of the CDR3 DNA is TGTGCCAGCAGTGCGGGACTAGCGGGGGGGCTCTATCAGTTAGGTACG.